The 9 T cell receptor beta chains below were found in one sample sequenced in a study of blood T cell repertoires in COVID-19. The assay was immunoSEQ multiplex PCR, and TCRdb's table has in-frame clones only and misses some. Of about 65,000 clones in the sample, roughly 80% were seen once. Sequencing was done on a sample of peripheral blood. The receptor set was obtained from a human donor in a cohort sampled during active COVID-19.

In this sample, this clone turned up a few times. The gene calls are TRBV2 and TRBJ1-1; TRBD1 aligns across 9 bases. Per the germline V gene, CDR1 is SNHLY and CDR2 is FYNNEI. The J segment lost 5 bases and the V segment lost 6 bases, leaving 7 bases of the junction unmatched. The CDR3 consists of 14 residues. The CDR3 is CASSHDRGRTEAFF. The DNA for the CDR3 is TGTGCCAGCAGCCACGACAGGGGGAGAACTGAAGCTTTCTTT.

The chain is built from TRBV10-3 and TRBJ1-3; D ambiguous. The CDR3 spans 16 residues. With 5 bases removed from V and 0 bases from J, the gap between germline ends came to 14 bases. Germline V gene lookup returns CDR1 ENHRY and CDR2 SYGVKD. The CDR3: CAISKATGSSGNTIYF. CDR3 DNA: TGTGCCATCAGTAAAGCCACGGGAAGCTCTGGAAACACCATATATTTT.

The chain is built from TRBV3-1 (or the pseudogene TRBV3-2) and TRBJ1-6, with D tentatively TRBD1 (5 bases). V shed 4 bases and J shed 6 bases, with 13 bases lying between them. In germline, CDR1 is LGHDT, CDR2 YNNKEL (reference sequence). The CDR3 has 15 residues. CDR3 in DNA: TGTGCCAGCAGCCCTATGGGACTGAGTAATTCACCCCTCCACTTT. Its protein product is CASSPMGLSNSPLHF.

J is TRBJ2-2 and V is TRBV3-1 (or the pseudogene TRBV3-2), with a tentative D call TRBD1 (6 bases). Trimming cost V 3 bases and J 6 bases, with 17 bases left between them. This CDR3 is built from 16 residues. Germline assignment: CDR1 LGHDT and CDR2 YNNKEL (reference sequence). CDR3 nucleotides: TGTGCCAGCAGCCAGCGCAGGGGTGAAGGGGCCGGGGAGCTGTTTTTT. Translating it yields CASSQRRGEGAGELFF.

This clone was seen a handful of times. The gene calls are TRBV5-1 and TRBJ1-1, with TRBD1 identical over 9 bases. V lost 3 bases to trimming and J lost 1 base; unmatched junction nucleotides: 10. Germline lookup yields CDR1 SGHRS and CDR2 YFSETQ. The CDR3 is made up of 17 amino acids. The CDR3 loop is CASSSQNRGQGNTEAFF. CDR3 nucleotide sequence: TGCGCCAGCAGCTCCCAAAACAGGGGGCAGGGGAACACTGAAGCTTTCTTT.

In DNA form, the CDR3 reads TGCGCCAGCAGCTTGACTAGCGGGGTCACAGATACGCAGTATTTT. The encoded protein is CASSLTSGVTDTQYF. The chain has TRBV5-1 and TRBJ2-3, with 10 bases lining up with TRBD2. J gave up 2 bases and V 1 base, and 1 base lay outside the gene matches. The CDR3 is 15 residues long. The germline V gene has CDR1 SGHRS and CDR2 YFSETQ.

The CDR3 nucleotides are TGTGCCAGCAGTGATCAGGGTAACTATGGCTACACCTTC. Translating it yields CASSDQGNYGYTF. The chain combines TRBV6-6 with TRBJ1-2, with a tentative D call TRBD1 (5 bases). There are 13 residues in the CDR3. The germline V gene has CDR1 MNHNY and CDR2 SVGAGI (reference sequence). Trimming took off 5 bases at V and 1 base at J, with 8 bases between the two ends.

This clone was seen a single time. CDR3 loop: CASSSTTGGYEQYF. The CDR3 coding sequence is TGTGCCAGCAGCTCGACGACAGGGGGCTACGAGCAGTACTTC. This sequence joins TRBV11-2 and TRBJ2-7; 9 bases align to TRBD1. This CDR3 has 14 residues. Germline V lookup: CDR1 SGHAT, CDR2 FQNNGV. The ends lost 4 bases at V and 3 bases at J; junction bases unmatched: 4.

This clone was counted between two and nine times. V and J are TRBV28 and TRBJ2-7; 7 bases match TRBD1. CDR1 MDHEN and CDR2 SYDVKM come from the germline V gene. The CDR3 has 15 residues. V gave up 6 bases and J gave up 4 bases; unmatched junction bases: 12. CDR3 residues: CASRRRGQLQYEQYF. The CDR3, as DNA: TGTGCCAGCAGACGCAGGGGACAGTTACAGTACGAGCAGTACTTC.